This entry lists 32 T cell receptor beta chains sequenced from one sample in a study of blood T cell repertoires in COVID-19. Assay: immunoSEQ multiplex PCR; the TCRdb copy retains only in-frame clones and omits some. The sample includes about 280,000 clones, roughly 91% of them seen just once. Input material: peripheral blood. The receptors stem from a man aged 35-49 years with acute or convalescent COVID-19.

V usage is TRBV6-6 and J usage is TRBJ1-1, with D possibly TRBD1 on 5 matching bases. V gave up 8 bases and J gave up 1 base, with 20 bases separating them. This CDR3 spans 16 amino acids. Germline V lookup: CDR1 MNHNY, CDR2 SVGAGI (reference sequence). In DNA form, the CDR3 reads TGTGCCAGCGGAAGAGAATGGGGACTTCAGAACACTGAAGCTTTCTTT. Protein product: CASGREWGLQNTEAFF.

This sequence joins TRBV12-5 and TRBJ2-1, with 7 bases lining up with TRBD1. The CDR3 length is 20 residues. Germline-derived CDR1 and CDR2 are LGHNT and FRNRAP. With 2 bases clipped from V and 7 bases from J, the junction kept 23 bases outside the gene matches. CDR3 coding DNA: TGTGCTAGTGGTTTGCCAACGAAATTAACGGGACAGCCGTCTCGGAATGAGCAGTTCTTC. It translates to CASGLPTKLTGQPSRNEQFF.

The chain recombines TRBV20-1 with TRBJ2-1; D gene uncertain. Looked up from germline, CDR1 is DFQATT and CDR2 is SNEGSKA (reference sequence). The CDR3 totals 10 residues. V lost 6 bases to trimming and J lost 12 bases, with 12 bases between them. The CDR3 sequence: CSASRVMQFF. The CDR3 nucleotides are TGCAGTGCGTCTCGGGTAATGCAGTTCTTC.

The rearrangement joins TRBV30 to TRBJ1-2, with 8 nucleotides matching TRBD1. This CDR3 is 14 amino acids long. The V and J ends lost 1 base and 4 bases, in that order; junction bases with no gene match: 5. The germline CDR1 and CDR2 sequences are GTSNPN and SVGIG (reference sequence). The CDR3 DNA follows: TGTGCCTGGAGTGCAGGGGGCACCGGCTATGGCTACACCTTC. The encoded protein is CAWSAGGTGYGYTF.

J is TRBJ2-2 and V is TRBV4-1; weak D call: TRBD2 (7 bases). Deletions cut 1 base from V and 6 bases from J, with 21 bases between. Germline V gene sequence: CDR1 MGHRA, CDR2 YSYEKL. The CDR3 is 18 residues long. In nucleotides, the CDR3 is TGCGCCAGCAGCCAAGTCCCCGGAGGGAGGGGGAGGGCCGGGGAGCTGTTTTTT. Protein: CASSQVPGGRGRAGELFF.

This clone has only a few counts. The chain links TRBV29-1 to TRBJ1-4, with 7 bases that match TRBD1. Unmatched junction bases numbered 4, after V lost 6 bases and J lost 3 bases. Germline CDR1 and CDR2: SQVTM and ANQGSEA. This CDR3 has 13 residues. For the CDR3, the DNA is TGCAGCGTCGGGGGACAGTCTAATGAAAAACTGTTTTTT. Protein sequence: CSVGGQSNEKLFF.

The chain recombines TRBV5-1 with TRBJ2-7, with 11 bases identical to TRBD1. Germline CDR1 is SGHRS and CDR2 is YFSETQ. This CDR3 is 15 amino acids long. V lost 4 bases to trimming and J lost 2 bases; unmatched junction nucleotides: 5. The CDR3 loop reads CASSQGQGGTYEQYF. The DNA for the CDR3 is TGCGCCAGCAGCCAGGGACAGGGGGGCACCTACGAGCAGTACTTC.

The chain links TRBV11-2 to TRBJ1-1; 9 positions match TRBD1. Losses at the gene ends were 3 bases for V and 3 bases for J; bases not matched to a gene: 5. This CDR3 has 15 amino acids. CDR1 is SGHAT and CDR2 is FQNNGV in the germline V gene. Here the CDR3 reads CASSFTGGYHTEAFF. The DNA of the CDR3 is TGTGCCAGCAGCTTTACAGGGGGCTATCACACTGAAGCTTTCTTT.

This chain joins TRBV11-2 and TRBJ2-7, with TRBD2 as a possible D gene (7 bases). The CDR3 has 15 residues. V was cut by 2 bases and J by 0 bases, with 11 bases left in between. Germline values: CDR1 SGHAT, CDR2 FQNNGV. The CDR3 loop is CASSLRGGSSYEQYF. The CDR3 DNA reads as TGTGCCAGCAGCTTAAGGGGGGGGTCCTCCTACGAGCAGTACTTC.

The chain joins TRBV20-1 to TRBJ1-2; tentatively, D is TRBD1 (6 bases). Trimming pared 3 bases from V and 0 bases from J, leaving 14 bases between. Germline V gives CDR1 DFQATT, CDR2 SNEGSKA (reference sequence). This CDR3 spans 15 amino acids. The CDR3 reads CSASRGGVSNYGYTF. CDR3 sequence (DNA): TGCAGTGCTAGTAGAGGGGGGGTTTCTAACTATGGCTACACCTTC.

In DNA, the CDR3 is TGTGCCATTAACGACCTGAAGGGGGGGTACGAGCAGTACTTC. It yields the protein CAINDLKGGYEQYF. The chain carries TRBV2 and TRBJ2-7, with D maybe TRBD2 (7 bases). Trimming took 10 bases from V and 4 from J, leaving 20 bases between them. CDR1 is SNHLY and CDR2 is FYNNEI in the germline V gene. The CDR3 length is 14 residues.

The chain couples TRBV7-9 to TRBJ1-2; 8 nucleotides align to TRBD1. The V gene end was trimmed by 0 bases and the J gene end by 6 bases; junction bases not matched to a gene: 3. This CDR3 spans 14 amino acids. CDR1 SEHNR and CDR2 FQNEAQ come from the germline V gene (reference sequence). The chain's CDR3 is CASSLAGTGNGYTF. The CDR3 DNA sequence: TGTGCCAGCAGCTTAGCTGGGACAGGTAATGGCTACACCTTC.

This rearrangement joins TRBV5-1 to TRBJ1-1, with no clear D. Germline V gene data show CDR1 as SGHRS and CDR2 as YFSETQ. The CDR3 contains 15 residues. V was shortened by 2 bases and J by 4 bases, with 15 bases between the two germline ends. CDR3 coding DNA: TGCGCCAGCAGCTTTCGTCCCTTGCCGGTCACTGAAGCTTTCTTT. Encoded protein: CASSFRPLPVTEAFF.

V usage is TRBV30 and J usage is TRBJ1-1; perhaps TRBD1 as D (6 bases). Germline CDR1 reads GTSNPN; CDR2 reads SVGIG (reference sequence). This CDR3 has 15 residues. Trimming stripped 3 bases from V and 3 bases from J, with 17 bases between. The CDR3 coding sequence is TGTGCCTGGAGGACCTGGGGACAAGGGTACACTGAAGCTTTCTTT. This codes for CAWRTWGQGYTEAFF.

The chain carries TRBV6-6 and TRBJ1-2, with a weak D call TRBD1 (6 bases). Looked up from germline, CDR1 is MNHNY and CDR2 is SVGAGI (reference sequence). Deletions cut 2 bases from V and 2 bases from J, with 9 bases between. CDR3 length: 14 residues. CDR3 nucleotide sequence: TGTGCCAGCAGTTACGCTACAGGGAACTATGGCTACACCTTC. Its translation: CASSYATGNYGYTF.

The rearrangement links TRBV12-3 or TRBV12-4 to TRBJ1-2, with D possibly being TRBD1 (6 bases). V was clipped by 7 bases and J by 8 bases, with 14 bases between them. This CDR3 region has 12 residues. CDR3: CASTWGGGGYTF. As DNA, the CDR3 is TGTGCCAGCACCTGGGGGGGCGGCGGCTACACCTTC.

The chain's CDR3 is CASSIDNIPRSYNEQFF. The CDR3 coding sequence is TGTGCCAGTAGTATAGATAACATCCCCCGCTCCTACAATGAGCAGTTCTTC. J is TRBJ2-1 and V is TRBV19, with no clear D. Germline V gene data show CDR1 as LNHDA and CDR2 as SQIVND (reference sequence). The CDR3 spans 17 residues. V was clipped by 0 bases and J by 0 bases, with 12 bases between them.

The rearrangement links TRBV7-8 to TRBJ2-7, with D perhaps matching TRBD2 (7 bases). Germline CDR1 is SGHVS and CDR2 is FQNEAQ. The V end was cut by 5 bases, the J end by 2 bases, with 16 bases between. CDR3 length: 15 residues. The CDR3 region has the DNA TGTGCCAGCAGCCCACGAGGGGGGGTAGCCTACGAGCAGTACTTC. It is translated as CASSPRGGVAYEQYF.

The chain carries TRBV3-1 (or the pseudogene TRBV3-2) and TRBJ1-3; D gene ambiguous. Trimming stripped 2 bases from V and 0 bases from J, with 14 bases between. CDR1 and CDR2 (germline): LGHDT, YNNKEL (reference sequence). The length of the CDR3 is 17 residues. In DNA form, the CDR3 reads TGTGCCAGCAGCCAATTTCCGACACTCCACTCTGGAAACACCATATATTTT. The encoded protein is CASSQFPTLHSGNTIYF.

The chain joins TRBV7-2 to TRBJ2-1, with TRBD1 matching 8 bases. CDR1 is SGHTA, CDR2 FQGNSA, per germline. The CDR3 extends over 16 amino acids. The trim removed 5 bases at V and 1 base at J, leaving 7 bases unmatched. The CDR3: CASSPGRGLSYNEQFF. The CDR3 DNA reads as TGTGCCAGCAGCCCGGGCAGGGGGCTGTCCTACAATGAGCAGTTCTTC. The whole variable domain, filled in from reference TRBV7-2 and TRBJ2-1, reads GAGVSQSPSNKVTEKGKDVELRCDPISGHTALYWYRQSLGQGLEFLIYFQGNSAPDKSGLPSDRFSAERTGGSVSTLTIQRTQQEDSAVYLCASSPGRGLSYNEQFFGPGTRLTVL.

Regarding this clone: Distinct nucleotide sequences in the sample also encode this CDR3. The V and J genes are TRBV5-1 and TRBJ2-1; possibly TRBD2 for D (5 bases). Germline CDR1 SGHRS, CDR2 YFSETQ. The CDR3 runs to 13 residues. The ends were cut back, 3 bases at V and 8 bases at J, with 12 bases in the middle. CDR3 protein: CASSSGSGDEQFF. As DNA, the CDR3 is TGCGCCAGCAGCTCGGGATCGGGTGATGAGCAGTTCTTC.

The chain employs TRBV5-4 and TRBJ2-2; 12 nucleotides align to TRBD1. Germline V gene lookup returns CDR1 SGHNT and CDR2 YYREEE (reference sequence). The CDR3 consists of 18 residues. The V gene end was trimmed by 4 bases and the J gene end by 2 bases; junction bases not matched to a gene: 9. The CDR3: CASSPVAGTGGNTGELFF. As DNA, the CDR3 is TGTGCCAGCAGCCCCGTAGCGGGGACAGGGGGCAACACCGGGGAGCTGTTTTTT.

The V gene is TRBV7-2, the J gene TRBJ2-2, with TRBD1 matching 10 bases. CDR1 and CDR2 from the germline V gene are SGHTA and FQGNSA. V shed 2 bases, J shed 6 bases, and the junction held 3 bases outside the gene matches. This CDR3 has 15 amino acids. CDR3 nucleotide sequence: TGTGCCAGCAGCTTAAGGGGGACAGGGGCCGGGGAGCTGTTTTTT. Residues: CASSLRGTGAGELFF.

The chain combines TRBV5-4 with TRBJ1-2, with 7 bases matching TRBD1. Losses at the gene ends were 4 bases for V and 4 bases for J; bases not matched to a gene: 19. Germline CDR1 SGHNT, CDR2 YYREEE (reference sequence). This CDR3 spans 18 amino acids. The CDR3 sequence is CASSPDLYRQGRAYGYTF. Here the CDR3 DNA reads TGTGCCAGCAGCCCAGACTTATACAGACAGGGACGCGCCTATGGCTACACCTTC. The full variable domain, with the rest looked up from reference TRBV5-4 and TRBJ1-2, is ETGVTQSPTHLIKTRGQQVTLRCSSQSGHNTVSWYQQALGQGPQFIFQYYREEENGRGNFPPRFSGLQFPNYSSELNVNALELDDSALYLCASSPDLYRQGRAYGYTFGSGTRLTVV.

This clone appeared a single time. The chain uses TRBV2 and TRBJ1-6, with a weak D call TRBD1 (5 bases). Germline-derived CDR1 and CDR2 are SNHLY and FYNNEI. V was shortened by 4 bases and J by 0 bases, with 7 bases between the two germline ends. There are 15 residues in the CDR3. CDR3 DNA sequence: TGTGCCAGCAGTGGACAGATCTCCTATAATTCACCCCTCCACTTT. This translates into CASSGQISYNSPLHF.

This rearrangement joins TRBV20-1 to TRBJ1-1; D remains unclear. The CDR3 loop spans 11 amino acids. Germline-derived CDR1 and CDR2 are DFQATT and SNEGSKA (reference sequence). Trimming removed 3 bases at V and 5 bases at J, with 7 bases between. CDR3 amino acids: CSAREGTEAFF. Written as DNA, the CDR3 is TGCAGTGCTAGGGAGGGAACTGAAGCTTTCTTT.

The J gene is TRBJ1-2, the V gene TRBV4-2; D is ambiguous. The CDR3 length is 15 residues. Trimming removed 0 bases at V and 0 bases at J, with 8 bases between. Germline V gene data show CDR1 as LGHNA and CDR2 as YNFKEQ. DNA of the CDR3: TGTGCCAGCAGCCAAGATCTGTCAGCTAACTATGGCTACACCTTC. This encodes CASSQDLSANYGYTF.

Here the CDR3 DNA reads TGTGCCAGCTTTACAGGGGGGGTGGCAAATGGCTACACCTTC. Protein sequence: CASFTGGVANGYTF. The V gene is TRBV6-5, the J gene TRBJ1-2; 8 nucleotides agree with TRBD1. V shed 8 bases, J shed 6 bases, and the junction held 11 bases outside the gene matches. Germline V CDR1 and CDR2: MNHEY, SVGAGI. The CDR3 is 14 residues long.

J is TRBJ2-1 and V is TRBV19, with D perhaps TRBD1 (6 bases). Germline V CDR1 and CDR2: LNHDA, SQIVND (reference sequence). This CDR3 has 12 residues. Between the trimmed V and J ends, which lost 3 bases and 9 bases, there was a span of 9 bases. CDR3 protein: CASSMQGIEQFF. The CDR3 nucleotides are TGTGCCAGTAGTATGCAGGGGATTGAGCAGTTCTTC.

This rearrangement joins TRBV28 to TRBJ1-1; D is unclear. Germline CDR1 is MDHEN and CDR2 is SYDVKM. There are 13 residues in the CDR3. The V and J ends lost 6 bases and 1 base respectively, with 9 bases between them. The CDR3: CASSLVRNTEAFF. The CDR3 DNA reads as TGTGCCAGCAGCTTGGTGAGGAACACTGAAGCTTTCTTT. Supplemented by reference TRBV28 and TRBJ1-1, the full variable domain reads DVKVTQSSRYLVKRTGEKVFLECVQDMDHENMFWYRQDPGLGLRLIYFSYDVKMKEKGDIPEGYSVSREKKERFSLILESASTNQTSMYLCASSLVRNTEAFFGQGTRLTVV.

The rearrangement links TRBV19 to TRBJ2-1; D possibly corresponds to TRBD2 (5 bases). V lost 5 bases, J lost 2 bases, and 7 bases lay in between. Germline V gives CDR1 LNHDA, CDR2 SQIVND (reference sequence). CDR3 length equals 13 residues. The CDR3 DNA reads as TGTGCCAGTAGTTGGGGAGCCTACAATGAGCAGTTCTTC. It specifies CASSWGAYNEQFF. Based on the CDR3 plus reference TRBV19 and TRBJ2-1, the full variable domain is DGGITQSPKYLFRKEGQNVTLSCEQNLNHDAMYWYRQDPGQGLRLIYYSQIVNDFQKGDIAEGYSVSREKKESFPLTVTSAQKNPTAFYLCASSWGAYNEQFFGPGTRLTVL.

The genes are TRBV14 and TRBJ1-1, with D tentatively TRBD1 (6 bases). The CDR3 is made up of 16 amino acids. V lost 3 bases to trimming and J lost 4 bases, with 18 bases between them. Per germline, CDR1 SGHDN and CDR2 FVKESK. The DNA for the CDR3 is TGTGCCAGCAGCCACGGTGGTTTAGGCAGGGGCACTGAAGCTTTCTTT. This sequence encodes CASSHGGLGRGTEAFF.